Below, 16 T cell receptor beta chains from the same sample are listed, as sequenced in a study of shared clonotypes between healthy human individuals. Sequencing used immunoSEQ multiplex PCR; TCRdb keeps in-frame clones, though not all of them. The sample has around 2,000,000 clones; about 93% are singletons. Naive CD8 populations comprised CD45RO-negative cells positively selected for CCR7, excluding terminally differentiated effector memory CD45RA+ cells. The sequenced material came from naive CD8+ T cells from PBMCs. These receptors originate from a man younger than 30 in good health. Some clones in this sample may be carry-over from other donors' samples.

The chain uses TRBV28 and TRBJ2-1; no firm D call. CDR1 MDHEN and CDR2 SYDVKM come from the germline V gene. The CDR3 covers 14 residues. Trimming took 5 bases from V and 7 from J, leaving 15 bases between them. In DNA form, the CDR3 reads TGTGCCAGCAGTCCCCTAGTAGGTAAGAATGAGCAGTTCTTC. This gives the protein CASSPLVGKNEQFF. The whole variable domain, filled in from reference TRBV28 and TRBJ2-1, reads DVKVTQSSRYLVKRTGEKVFLECVQDMDHENMFWYRQDPGLGLRLIYFSYDVKMKEKGDIPEGYSVSREKKERFSLILESASTNQTSMYLCASSPLVGKNEQFFGPGTRLTVL.

This clone was found once. The chain has TRBV7-3 and TRBJ2-2; D possibly corresponds to TRBD2 (6 bases). The CDR3 has 13 amino acids. Germline CDR1 and CDR2: SGHTA and FQGTGA. V was cut by 5 bases and J by 7 bases, with 11 bases left in between. The CDR3, as DNA: TGTGCCAGCAGCCCCGTGGGGGGCGGGGAGCTGTTTTTT. Protein sequence: CASSPVGGGELFF. The whole variable domain, remainder taken from reference TRBV7-3 and TRBJ2-2, is GAGVSQTPSNKVTEKGKYVELRCDPISGHTALYWYRQSLGQGPEFLIYFQGTGAADDSGLPNDRFFAVRPEGSVSTLKIQRTERGDSAVYLCASSPVGGGELFFGEGSRLTVL.

Details on this clone: This same CDR3 is encoded by further DNA sequences in the sample. DNA for the CDR3: TGTGCCAGCAGCCCAAGGGGTAGGGAGACCCAGTACTTC. It translates to CASSPRGRETQYF. The chain joins TRBV11-2 to TRBJ2-5; tentative D call: TRBD1 (5 bases). The V gene lost 5 bases and the J gene lost 5 bases, with 12 bases spanning the gap. The CDR3 totals 13 residues. Germline V gene data show CDR1 as SGHAT and CDR2 as FQNNGV.

The chain has TRBV14 and TRBJ2-2; no reliable D call. CDR1 is SGHDN, CDR2 FVKESK, per germline. Trimming took off 1 base at V and 3 bases at J, with 6 bases between the two ends. This CDR3 is 14 amino acids long. This CDR3 reads CASSQVVYTGELFF. CDR3 DNA: TGTGCCAGCAGCCAAGTGGTATACACCGGGGAGCTGTTTTTT.

V is TRBV5-6 and J is TRBJ1-1; D unresolved. The length of the CDR3 is 16 residues. The germline V gene encodes CDR1 SGHDT and CDR2 YYEEEE. V gave up 4 bases and J gave up 0 bases, with 16 bases separating them. CDR3 DNA sequence: TGTGCCAGCAGCCATTCTAGGCAGATCATGAACACTGAAGCTTTCTTT. Encoded protein: CASSHSRQIMNTEAFF.

This chain connects TRBV11-2 to TRBJ2-7; 10 nucleotides align to TRBD2. The V and J ends lost 5 bases and 2 bases, in that order; junction bases with no gene match: 12. Germline loops: CDR1 SGHAT, CDR2 FQNNGV. CDR3 length: 17 residues. CDR3 region: CASSLASGTSVPYEQYF. The CDR3 DNA reads as TGTGCCAGCAGCCTTGCTTCCGGGACTAGCGTTCCCTACGAGCAGTACTTC.

The chain joins TRBV4-1 to TRBJ2-1, with D perhaps TRBD2 (6 bases). Germline V gene data show CDR1 as MGHRA and CDR2 as YSYEKL. The germline V and J ends were trimmed by 2 bases and 0 bases, with 11 bases remaining between them. There are 16 residues in the CDR3. The CDR3 nucleotides are TGCGCCAGCAGCCAAAGGGTGCGGGACTCCTACAATGAGCAGTTCTTC. It is translated as CASSQRVRDSYNEQFF.

This sequence joins TRBV5-6 and TRBJ1-6, with D unresolved. The length of the CDR3 is 14 residues. Trimming took off 0 bases at V and 7 bases at J, with 8 bases between the two ends. The germline V gene has CDR1 SGHDT and CDR2 YYEEEE. The chain's CDR3 is CASSLVTFNSPLHF. The CDR3 bases are TGTGCCAGCAGCTTGGTCACTTTCAATTCACCCCTCCACTTT.

This chain links TRBV28 with TRBJ2-3, with D uncertain. V was shortened by 5 bases and J by 6 bases, with 12 bases between the two germline ends. The CDR3 spans 13 residues. Germline CDR1 MDHEN, CDR2 SYDVKM. CDR3 sequence reads: CASSGVGGDTQYF. The CDR3 nucleotides are TGTGCCAGCAGTGGGGTGGGTGGGGATACGCAGTATTTT.

With regard to this clone: Different DNA sequences within this sample yield the same CDR3. The V gene is TRBV9, the J gene TRBJ2-7; D is undetermined. Germline V gives CDR1 SGDLS, CDR2 YYNGEE. This CDR3 is built from 11 residues. V was cut by 0 bases and J by 6 bases, with 4 bases left in between. The CDR3 reads CASSVGREQYF. DNA for the CDR3: TGTGCCAGCAGCGTAGGTCGCGAGCAGTACTTC.

V is TRBV27 and J is TRBJ2-2; TRBD1 is a possible D gene (5 bases). The CDR3 contains 19 residues. Per the germline V gene, CDR1 is MNHEY and CDR2 is SMNVEV (reference sequence). V shed 5 bases and J shed 5 bases, with 27 bases lying between them. The CDR3 bases are TGTGCCAGCAGTACCCCCGGACATTTCGGTAGGGGTAGGACCGGGGAGCTGTTTTTT. Translation: CASSTPGHFGRGRTGELFF.

Here the CDR3 DNA reads TGTGCCTGGAATCTTGTGGACAACACTGAAGCTTTCTTT. Encoded protein: CAWNLVDNTEAFF. V is TRBV30 and J is TRBJ1-1; D is unclear. CDR1 and CDR2 (germline): GTSNPN, SVGIG (reference sequence). The CDR3 has 13 amino acids. V lost 4 bases and J lost 2, with 11 bases in between.

The chain is built from TRBV4-1 and TRBJ2-7; D not resolved. The CDR3 is 16 residues long. Trimming shortened V by 0 bases and J by 2 bases, and 14 bases separated the two germline ends. Germline CDR1 reads MGHRA; CDR2 reads YSYEKL. The CDR3 DNA reads TGCGCCAGCAGCCAAGAGGAGCTCACCCCAACCTACGAGCAGTACTTC. It translates to CASSQEELTPTYEQYF.

This clone was found a few times. The chain couples TRBV6-5 to TRBJ1-2; D may be TRBD1 (6 bases). V shed 5 bases and J shed 4 bases, with 14 bases lying between them. This CDR3 is 14 amino acids long. Per the germline V gene, CDR1 is MNHEY and CDR2 is SVGAGI. The CDR3 protein is CASSGWDISYGYTF. Here the CDR3 DNA reads TGTGCCAGCAGTGGATGGGACATCTCCTATGGCTACACCTTC.

This chain uses TRBV2 with TRBJ1-5; no reliable D call. CDR3 length: 16 residues. Germline V gene sequence: CDR1 SNHLY, CDR2 FYNNEI. V was shortened by 4 bases and J by 0 bases, with 13 bases between the two germline ends. The CDR3 region is CASSAQVPYSNQPQHF. The CDR3 DNA reads as TGTGCCAGCAGTGCGCAGGTACCGTATAGCAATCAGCCCCAGCATTTT. Filled out from reference TRBV2 and TRBJ1-5, the complete variable domain reads EPEVTQTPSHQVTQMGQEVILRCVPISNHLYFYWYRQILGQKVEFLVSFYNNEISEKSEIFDDQFSVERPDGSNFTLKIRSTKLEDSAMYFCASSAQVPYSNQPQHFGDGTRLSIL.

The gene calls are TRBV10-1 and TRBJ2-1; possibly TRBD2 for D (5 bases). The germline V gene has CDR1 WNHNN and CDR2 SYGVQD (reference sequence). CDR3 length: 16 residues. With 3 bases removed from V and 13 bases from J, the gap between germline ends came to 25 bases. The CDR3 DNA follows: TGCGCCAGCAGTGAAGGAGGAGTTGATGTCGGCGATCTACAGTTCTTC. As protein: CASSEGGVDVGDLQFF.